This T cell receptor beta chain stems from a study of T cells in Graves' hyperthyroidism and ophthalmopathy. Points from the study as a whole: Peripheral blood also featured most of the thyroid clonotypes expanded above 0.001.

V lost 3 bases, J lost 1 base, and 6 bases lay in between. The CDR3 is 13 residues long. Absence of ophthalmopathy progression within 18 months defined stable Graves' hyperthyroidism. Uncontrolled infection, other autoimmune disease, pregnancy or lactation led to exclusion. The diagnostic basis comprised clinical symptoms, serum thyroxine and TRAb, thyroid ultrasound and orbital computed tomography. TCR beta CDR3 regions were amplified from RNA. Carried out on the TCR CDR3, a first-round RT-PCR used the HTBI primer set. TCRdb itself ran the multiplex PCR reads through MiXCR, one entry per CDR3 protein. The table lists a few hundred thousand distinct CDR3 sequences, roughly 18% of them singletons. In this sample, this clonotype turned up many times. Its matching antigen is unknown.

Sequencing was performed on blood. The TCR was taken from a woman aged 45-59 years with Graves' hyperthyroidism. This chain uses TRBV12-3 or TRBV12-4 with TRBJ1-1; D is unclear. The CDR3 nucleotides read TGTGCCAGCAGTTTCATGGGGAACACTGAAGCTTTCTTT. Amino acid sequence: CASSFMGNTEAFF.